The clone carrying this T cell receptor beta chain was observed a handful of times. Its cognate antigen is unknown. The data were obtained in a study of cytomegalovirus exposure and HLA in healthy donors. Background on the study: Within the Caucasian-associated ancestry cluster were around four fifths of the approximately 400 genotyped donors.

Researchers ran the PCR with 60 Vbeta and 13 Jbeta primers. Libraries were prepared by immunoSEQ multiplex PCR; TCRdb keeps only in-frame clonotypes and omits some of them. Of roughly 170,000 clones listed, approximately 80% were seen once; the top ten hold 0.75% to 0.9%. Per the germline V gene, CDR1 is SGHVS and CDR2 is FQNEAQ. Unmatched junction bases numbered 1, after V lost 6 bases and J lost 2 bases. The CDR3 runs 13 residues. Whole-study results and caveats: Sequences of the TCR beta chain were said to predict the HLA-A and HLA-B alleles of most subjects accurately.

Sequencing used PBMCs. The chain has TRBV7-8 and TRBJ2-3, with 8 bases that match TRBD2. The source of this sequence is a woman aged 18-29 years in good health and CMV-seronegative. In DNA, the CDR3 is TGTGCCAGCAGACTAGCGGCCACAGATACGCAGTATTTT. Amino acids: CASRLAATDTQYF.